This T cell receptor (beta chain) was sequenced during a study of cytomegalovirus exposure and HLA in healthy donors. Overall study context: A later analysis reported the same platform for the roughly 120 validation repertoires and the approximately 700 first-cohort repertoires.

Germline V gene lookup returns CDR1 SQVTM and CDR2 ANQGSEA. V lost 6 bases and J 4 bases, leaving 12 bases between the germline ends. This CDR3 has 12 amino acids. Comments on this clone: As yet, its antigen is unknown.

General study results and limits: The study put 150 or so TCR beta chains on its list as cytomegalovirus-associated.

This table comes from immunoSEQ multiplex PCR, and its TCRdb copy is limited to in-frame clones, with some not included. The table has 57,000 or so clones, approximately 96% seen once; the top ten hold 0.9%. Donors came from a validation cohort of 95 to 150 subjects, distinct from the first 666-subject cohort. The clonotype was recovered from a man between 18 and 29 years old in good health and CMV-seronegative. The chain couples TRBV29-1 to TRBJ1-1; D is perhaps TRBD1 (6 bases). Sequenced input: PBMCs. The DNA of the CDR3 is TGCAGCGTCGGACGGGACATCACTGAAGCTTTCTTT. Amino acids: CSVGRDITEAFF.